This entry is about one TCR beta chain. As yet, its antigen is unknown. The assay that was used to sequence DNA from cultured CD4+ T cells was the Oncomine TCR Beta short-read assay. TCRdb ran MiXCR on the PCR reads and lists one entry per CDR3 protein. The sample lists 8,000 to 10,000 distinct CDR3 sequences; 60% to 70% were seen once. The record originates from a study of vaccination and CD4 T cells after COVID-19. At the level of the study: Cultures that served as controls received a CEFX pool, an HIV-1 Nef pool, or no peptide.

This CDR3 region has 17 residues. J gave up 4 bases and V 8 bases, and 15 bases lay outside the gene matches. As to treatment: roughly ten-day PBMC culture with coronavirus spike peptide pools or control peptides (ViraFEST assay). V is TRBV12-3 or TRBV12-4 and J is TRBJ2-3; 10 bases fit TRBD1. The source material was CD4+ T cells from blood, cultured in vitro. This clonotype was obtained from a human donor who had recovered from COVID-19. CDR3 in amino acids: CASVKNGGTGASDTQYF. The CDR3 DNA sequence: TGTGCCAGCGTGAAAAACGGGGGGACAGGGGCATCAGATACGCAGTATTTT.